The present entry profiles one TCR beta chain with its context. Its target is unknown. The sample originates from a study of PD-1 blockade in classical Hodgkin lymphoma. The time point is: cycle 4 day 1 (C4D1), after less than seven weeks of nivolumab. Every patient experienced relapse after autologous stem cell transplantation, and brentuximab vedotin exposure varied. The germline CDR1 and CDR2 sequences are LGHNT and FRNRAP. Losses at the gene ends were 6 bases for V and 5 bases for J; bases not matched to a gene: 4. The CDR3 sequence is 14 residues long. Study outcomes and limitations: Baseline TCR diversity was reportedly lower in newly diagnosed patients than healthy donors. Repertoires differed for reasons still undefined, possibly disease activity or prior therapy. At C4D1, TCR diversity had climbed significantly for CD4+ cells, though not for CD8+ cells. Diversity similar to that of newly diagnosed patients was seen at baseline in complete responders.

Measured with immunoSEQ multiplex PCR; TCRdb has only the in-frame clones, and not every one. The sample lists over 50,000 clones, about 85% occurring once. Sequencing used peripheral blood mononuclear cells (PBMCs), obtained before the fourth cycle of nivolumab. This TCR was recovered from a human donor with classical Hodgkin lymphoma. This chain joins TRBV12-5 and TRBJ1-4, with 9 bases fitting TRBD1. CDR3 sequence reads: CASGTGTGNEKLFF. In DNA, the CDR3 is TGTGCTAGTGGAACCGGGACAGGGAATGAAAAACTGTTTTTT.